This entry describes one T cell receptor (beta chain). Its antigen is unknown. The second PCR ran roughly 6 to 11 cycles with a sample-barcoded 5' primer and J-beta primers. TCRdb itself ran the 5' RACE reads through MiXCR, one entry per CDR3 protein. Of 1.5 million to 2 million distinct CDR3 sequences listed, 30% to 40% are singletons. The sample is drawn from a study of blood T cells in healthy people across ages. Findings of the study overall: Across the age range, TCR beta diversity per million T cells fell in a roughly linear way. Naive T cell percentage strongly correlated with TCR beta diversity.

Deletions cut 4 bases from V and 4 bases from J, with 9 bases between. The CDR3 spans 13 residues. From germline, CDR1 is SNHLY and CDR2 FYNNEI. The sequence came from a human donor in good health. The chain employs TRBV2 and TRBJ2-3; D unclear. What was sequenced was blood. The CDR3 coding sequence is TGTGCCAGCAGTGCCCGTGAGTCAGATACGCAGTATTTT. This translates into CASSARESDTQYF.